The TCR beta chain described here comes from a study of T cell clonotyping in hematopoietic cell transplantation (dated by TCRdb to about 2021). About the full investigation: Recipient samples taken before transplant were collected after cytoreduction. In the study, 140 or so blood samples were gathered from approximately 35 consecutive transplant recipients and their related donors. Patient recruitment ran from late 2015 to January 2017, and follow-up continued until late 2020 or death. What the authors observed across the whole study: The sample size was limited and the cells went unsorted, which meant the CD4 and CD8 repertoire contributions could not be told apart. After transplant, TCR diversity in recipients dropped, and pathologically expanded clonotypes climbed progressively between day 30 and day 180. Inverse Simpson Index values from donors and from recipients before transplant predicted broader TCR repertoire diversity after transplant. Just a small fraction of recipient repertoires overlapped with donor repertoires, and more than 95% appeared de novo at the given depth.

The time point label, read with the paper, signifies: recipient sample about 28 days before transplant, after cytoreduction. Blood from recipients was drawn about 28 days before transplant and again at days 30, 100 and 180 after transplant. Nuclei Lysis Solution was used to extract genomic DNA from fresh or cryopreserved unfractionated peripheral blood mononuclear cells. CDR1 and CDR2 are read off the germline V gene as MNHNS and SASEGT. There are 13 amino acids in the CDR3, from cysteine to phenylalanine inclusive. Only the CDR3 portion is preserved as DNA: 39 bases, with reading frame beginning at the first base. V drops 8 bases and J drops 4 bases, leaving 14 bases in between. Of note for this clone: Its antigen is currently not known. The sample holds no much larger clone one base away, and base qualities are not on file.

TCR beta CDR3 regions were amplified from genomic DNA with the immunoSEQ assay, a bias-controlled multiplex PCR using V- and J-specific primers. In a second PCR step, a proprietary barcode and Illumina adapter sequences were attached to the CDR3 amplicons. CDR3 libraries were sequenced on an Illumina MiSeq instrument. The original methods were these. Export and quality control were performed with immunoSEQ Analyzer 3.0, and downstream analyses were performed with R Bioconductor and Immunarch. Only productive rearrangements in the normalized downsampled data set were used to calculate repertoire metrics. In the normalized cohort, clonotypes with more than 5 templates were defined as pathologically expanded. The Inverse Simpson Index was used to measure repertoire diversity. The non-normalized data set was used for CMV-specificity analyses so that all clonotypes could be captured. This is the immuneACCESS table as TCRdb keeps it, with only in-frame sequences that have V and J called. A part of the clones is gone; compared with another copy, unresolved V genes explain less than half, and the rest is unexplained. V and J calls and clone size come straight from that table; D and trimming were deduced from the DNA. This sample gives fewer than 50,000 clones in total; more than 75% of them show up just once. The top ten hold under 6.5% of the sample.

Recombination linked TRBV6-1 to TRBJ1-1; the D gene is unclear. The specimen comprised peripheral blood mononuclear cells, sampled before stem cell transplant. This clonotype originated in a man aged 55 to 70 with biphenotypic leukemia. Some clones in this sample may be carry-over from other donors' samples. The DNA is as follows: TGTGCCAGCTCTATAGGCGCGAGCACTGAAGCTTTCTTT. Translation gives CASSIGASTEAFF.